This T cell receptor beta chain was sequenced during a study of human T cells and chemical hapten exposure. Background on the study: Throughout the approximately 24-week study, diphenylcyclopropenone was applied weekly to the patients' scalps. Study-wide findings and caveats: The number of TCRs over 1 in 1000 frequency stayed unchanged after DPC.

As to time point: pre-sensitization, week 0. Treatment defined: therapeutic diphenylcyclopropenone sensitization with weekly scalp DPC. In this sample, this clonotype turned up many times. Its antigen is as yet unknown. MiXCR, applied by TCRdb to the RACE reads, yields one record per CDR3 protein. The table has 85,000 to 100,000 distinct CDR3 sequences, about a tenth seen once; the top ten hold approximately 3.3%. The sequencing used whole blood, collected in connection with sensitization to the hapten diphenylcyclopropenone (DPC). The sequence came from a woman in her sixties or seventies with alopecia areata. Some clones in this sample may be carry-over from other donors' samples.

As DNA, the CDR3 is TGTGCCTGGACTCCCCCGGGGGACAACTATGGCTACACCTTC. Translation: CAWTPPGDNYGYTF. V and J are TRBV30 and TRBJ1-2; D possibly corresponds to TRBD1 (5 bases). Trimming left V 4 bases short and J 2 bases short, with 14 bases between. The CDR3 consists of 14 residues. CDR1 and CDR2 from the germline V gene are GTSNPN and SVGIG (reference sequence).